Below, 10 T cell receptor beta chains from the same sample are listed, as sequenced in a study of T cell responses to AZD1222 COVID-19 vaccine. Sequencing used immunoSEQ multiplex PCR; TCRdb keeps in-frame clones, though not all of them. The repertoire holds nearly 110,000 clones, with about 90% as singletons. The specimen comprised peripheral blood, sampled 28 days after the second AZD1222 dose. Receptor source: an adult who received the AZD1222 COVID-19 vaccine.

The chain carries TRBV7-3 and TRBJ2-3, with D maybe TRBD2 (6 bases). The V end was cut by 4 bases, the J end by 1 base, with 12 bases between. The CDR3 has 15 residues. CDR1 is SGHTA, CDR2 FQGTGA, per germline. The CDR3: CASSSPGLGTDTQYF. The CDR3 DNA is TGTGCCAGCAGCTCCCCGGGACTCGGCACAGATACGCAGTATTTT.

The chain employs TRBV4-1 and TRBJ2-3, with TRBD2 matching over 13 bases. This CDR3 region has 15 residues. Germline CDR1 reads MGHRA; CDR2 reads YSYEKL. The ends lost 1 base at V and 5 bases at J; junction bases unmatched: 0. The CDR3 DNA reads TGCGCCAGCAGCCAAGGACTAGCGGGAGGAGATACGCAGTATTTT. This gives the protein CASSQGLAGGDTQYF.

The rearrangement joins TRBV6-5 to TRBJ2-3; D is unclear. This CDR3 has 16 residues. V was shortened by 4 bases and J by 0 bases, with 14 bases between the two germline ends. Germline values: CDR1 MNHEY, CDR2 SVGAGI. The chain's CDR3 is CASSSSEMKSTDTQYF. CDR3 nucleotides: TGTGCCAGCAGTTCCTCCGAAATGAAGAGCACAGATACGCAGTATTTT.

The genes are TRBV19 and TRBJ1-2, with D maybe TRBD1 (6 bases). V dropped 6 bases and J dropped 8 bases, with 13 bases sitting between them. Germline values: CDR1 LNHDA, CDR2 SQIVND (reference sequence). This CDR3 contains 12 residues. CDR3 region: CASRADSFGYTF. CDR3 sequence (DNA): TGTGCCAGTAGGGCGGACAGCTTCGGCTACACCTTC.

The J gene is TRBJ2-3, the V gene TRBV24-1, with 12 bases lining up with TRBD1. The V and J ends lost 4 bases and 4 bases, in that order; junction bases with no gene match: 8. This CDR3 has 17 residues. CDR1 KGHDR and CDR2 SFDVKD come from the germline V gene. The CDR3 loop is CATSEPRGQGASDTQYF. In DNA form, the CDR3 reads TGTGCCACCAGTGAGCCTCGGGGACAGGGGGCCTCAGATACGCAGTATTTT.

The chain recombines TRBV4-1 with TRBJ2-7, with 9 nucleotides matching TRBD2. V was pared by 3 bases and J by 1 base, with 4 bases of the junction left unmatched. Germline CDR1 reads MGHRA; CDR2 reads YSYEKL. The CDR3 has 15 residues. The DNA of the CDR3 is TGCGCCAGCAGCCAGGTCGGACTAGCGTCCTACGAGCAGTACTTC. It yields the protein CASSQVGLASYEQYF.

The V and J genes are TRBV27 and TRBJ1-1, with D possibly being TRBD1 (6 bases). V lost 4 bases to trimming and J lost 4 bases, with 13 bases between them. The CDR3 spans 14 residues. CDR1 and CDR2 from the germline V gene are MNHEY and SMNVEV (reference sequence). The CDR3: CASSYREEGTEAFF. The CDR3 DNA is TGTGCCAGCAGTTACAGGGAAGAGGGCACTGAAGCTTTCTTT.

V is TRBV27 and J is TRBJ2-5; D gene unclear. Germline CDR1 is MNHEY and CDR2 is SMNVEV (reference sequence). There are 13 residues in the CDR3. V lost 3 bases, J lost 5 bases, and 10 bases lay in between. CDR3 nucleotide sequence: TGTGCCAGCAGTTTGACGGGTATGGAGACCCAGTACTTC. Amino acid sequence: CASSLTGMETQYF.

CDR3 DNA sequence: TGCGCCAGCAGCCAAGAAGGGGTCCTCAATCAGCCCCAGCATTTT. It yields the protein CASSQEGVLNQPQHF. V gene TRBV4-1 combines with J gene TRBJ1-5, with TRBD1 as a possible D gene (5 bases). With 0 bases removed from V and 3 bases from J, the gap between germline ends came to 9 bases. The germline V gene has CDR1 MGHRA and CDR2 YSYEKL. The CDR3 sequence is 15 residues long.

This clone was counted a few times. In DNA form, the CDR3 reads TGTGCCAGCAGTTTGCGGGGAACCAACACTGAAGCTTTCTTT. It yields the protein CASSLRGTNTEAFF. V is TRBV6-5 and J is TRBJ1-1; the D is unclear. Trimming took 4 bases from V and 2 from J, leaving 11 bases between them. This CDR3 spans 14 amino acids. Per the germline V gene, CDR1 is MNHEY and CDR2 is SVGAGI.